A selection of T cell receptor beta chains follows, all from one sample in a study of long-term antiretroviral therapy in people with HIV. The assay was immunoSEQ multiplex PCR, and TCRdb's table has in-frame clones only and misses some. The sample yields about 34,000 clones, 94% seen once. Source: unsorted PBMCs, taken approximately 5.1 years after starting antiretroviral therapy. The receptors derive from a woman in her 50s with HIV. The CDR3 runs from the conserved cysteine through the conserved F or W. The D gene is left open where the match is weak. The size field is filled for only some rows; it gives once, few, many or a size class.

TRBV19	TRBJ1-2	.	.	CASSMSFGYTF	TGTGCCAGTAGTATGAGTTTCGGCTACACCTTC
TRBV9	TRBJ2-2	.	.	CASSVEQSANTGELFF	TGTGCCAGCAGCGTAGAACAGTCCGCGAACACCGGGGAGCTGTTTTTT
TRBV6-6	TRBJ2-7	.	TRBD1	CASSRGTGPYEQYF	TGTGCCAGCAGTCGCGGGACAGGGCCTTACGAGCAGTACTTC
TRBV2	TRBJ1-2	.	.	CASSVRDRAYGYTF	TGTGCCAGCAGTGTTCGGGACCGAGCCTATGGCTACACCTTC
TRBV30	TRBJ2-7	.	.	CAWSEEGGLAEQYF	TGTGCCTGGAGTGAGGAAGGGGGTTTAGCCGAGCAGTACTTC
TRBV7-2	TRBJ2-7	.	TRBD2	CASSSRRLAGSSYEQYF	TGTGCCAGCAGCTCCCGCAGACTAGCGGGGAGCTCCTACGAGCAGTACTTC
TRBV6-5	TRBJ2-2	.	.	CASRQGNTGELFF	TGTGCCAGCAGGCAGGGGAACACCGGGGAGCTGTTTTTT
TRBV11-3	TRBJ1-3	.	.	CASSLRAGDTIYF	TGTGCCAGCAGCTTACGGGCAGGGGACACCATATATTTT
TRBV11-2	TRBJ2-1	.	TRBD2	CASSLAGGLYEQFF	TGTGCCAGCAGCCTAGCGGGGGGGCTTTATGAGCAGTTCTTC
TRBV30	TRBJ2-7	.	TRBD1	CAWRGQGSYEQYF	TGTGCCTGGAGGGGACAGGGATCCTACGAGCAGTACTTC
TRBV30	TRBJ1-4	.	.	CAWRLSTAFVFF	TGTGCCTGGAGGCTATCGACAGCGTTTGTGTTTTTT
TRBV5-5	TRBJ2-5	.	.	CASSQARGAAETQYF	TGCGCCAGCAGCCAAGCTCGGGGGGCAGCAGAGACCCAGTACTTC
TRBV2	TRBJ2-4	.	TRBD2	CASKTSADIQYF	TGTGCCAGCAAGACTAGCGCCGACATTCAGTACTTC
TRBV6-5	TRBJ1-2	once	.	CASSTGRKSGYTF	TGTGCCAGCAGCACCGGGAGGAAGAGTGGCTACACCTTC
TRBV29-1	TRBJ1-6	.	.	CSVALTGGNSPLHF	TGCAGCGTTGCGCTGACAGGAGGTAATTCACCCCTCCACTTT
TRBV6-5	TRBJ1-6	.	.	CASSENRANSPLHF	TGTGCCAGCAGTGAAAACAGGGCTAATTCACCCCTCCACTTT
TRBV18	TRBJ2-5	.	.	CASSPLAMETQYF	TGTGCCAGCTCACCACTCGCCATGGAGACCCAGTACTTC
TRBV6-5	TRBJ2-1	.	.	CASSYRSRPQVEQFF	TGTGCCAGCAGTTACAGGTCCAGGCCCCAGGTTGAGCAGTTCTTC
TRBV10-3	TRBJ2-3	.	TRBD1	CAIRDRDWTDTQYF	TGTGCCATCAGAGACAGGGATTGGACAGATACGCAGTATTTT
TRBV11-1	TRBJ1-1	.	.	CASSKGNTEAFF	TGTGCCAGCAGTAAGGGGAACACTGAAGCTTTCTTT
TRBV11-2	TRBJ2-1	.	.	CASSLWTVYNEQFF	TGTGCCAGCAGCTTATGGACGGTTTACAATGAGCAGTTCTTC
TRBV27	TRBJ2-2	.	TRBD1	CASRTRPSPGQSNTGELFF	TGTGCCAGCAGGACCCGCCCCTCTCCGGGACAGTCGAACACCGGGGAGCTGTTTTTT
TRBV30	TRBJ2-3	.	.	CASRRAAHPQDGTQYF	TGTGCCTCCAGGAGGGCAGCCCACCCGCAAGACGGTACGCAGTATTTT
TRBV2	TRBJ1-4	.	.	CASRDSQGTEKLFF	TGTGCCAGCAGGGACTCGCAAGGGACCGAAAAACTGTTTTTT
TRBV6-5	TRBJ1-2	.	TRBD1	CASSYSGQGLGYTF	TGTGCCAGCAGTTACTCCGGACAGGGCCTCGGCTACACCTTC
TRBV19	TRBJ2-4	.	TRBD1	CASSKQGPKNIQYF	TGTGCCAGTTCGAAACAGGGGCCCAAAAACATTCAGTACTTC
TRBV19	TRBJ1-2	.	.	CASSIGPGGVYGYTF	TGTGCCAGTAGTATAGGCCCTGGAGGGGTCTATGGCTACACCTTC
TRBV6-5	TRBJ1-1	.	TRBD1	CASKRGPMNTEAFF	TGTGCCAGCAAAAGGGGGCCCATGAACACTGAAGCTTTCTTT
TRBV4-3	TRBJ1-1	once	.	CASSQGGIRGVNTEAFF	TGCGCCAGCAGCCAAGGAGGAATCCGGGGCGTGAACACTGAAGCTTTCTTT
TRBV9	TRBJ2-3	.	.	CASSVVGAGTDTQYF	TGTGCCAGCAGCGTAGTCGGGGCAGGCACAGATACGCAGTATTTT
TRBV10-2	TRBJ2-1	.	TRBD1	CASSPTGTGNNEQFF	TGCGCCAGCAGCCCAACCGGGACAGGGAACAATGAGCAGTTCTTC